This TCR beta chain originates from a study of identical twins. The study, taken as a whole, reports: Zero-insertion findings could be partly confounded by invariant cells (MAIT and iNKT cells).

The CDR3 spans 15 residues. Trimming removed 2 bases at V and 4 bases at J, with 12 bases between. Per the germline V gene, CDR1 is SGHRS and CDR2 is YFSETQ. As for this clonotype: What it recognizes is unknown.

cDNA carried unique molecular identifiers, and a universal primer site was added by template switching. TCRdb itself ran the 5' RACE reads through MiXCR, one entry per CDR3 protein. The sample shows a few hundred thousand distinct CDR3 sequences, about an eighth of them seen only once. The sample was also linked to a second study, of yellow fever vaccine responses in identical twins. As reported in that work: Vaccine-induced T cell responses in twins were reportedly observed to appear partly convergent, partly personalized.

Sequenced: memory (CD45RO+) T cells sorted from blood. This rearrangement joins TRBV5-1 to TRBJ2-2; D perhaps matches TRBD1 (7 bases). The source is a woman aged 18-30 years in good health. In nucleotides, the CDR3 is TGCGCCAGCAGCTTCGTCCAGGGGGGCACCGGGGAGCTGTTTTTT. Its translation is CASSFVQGGTGELFF.